This TCR beta chain emerged from a study of T cell repertoires in cytomegalovirus infection (dated by TCRdb to between 2019 and 2020). In terms of the full investigation: The HLA type of each donor mattered for the analysis, because public TCR beta signatures pointed to carriage of CMV infection along with the matching HLA type. The paper as a whole reports these results and caveats: In both this cohort and an independent approximately 350-donor cohort, the cumulative frequency of public TCR beta family members distinguished carriers of CMV infection plus the relevant HLA type. In the ex vivo response, HLA-C-restricted CMV-specific TCR beta clonotypes were dominant, and in two of eight donors the single most frequent clonotype came from this HLA-C-restricted group.

Reading from cysteine to phenylalanine, the CDR3 counts 14 amino acids. Here the CDR3 DNA is all that survives: 42 bases in frame from base 1. Per the germline V gene (reference sequence), SEHNR is the CDR1 and FQNEAQ is the CDR2. V and J are truncated by 2 bases and 3 bases respectively, leaving an intervening sequence of 7 bases. In its sample, this clonotype was seen a few times. There is no known antigen for this receptor. It has no much larger one-base neighbor in the sample; base qualities were not kept. TCRdb lists the instrument as Illumina HiSeq 1500. Using fastp at Q25 and MiXCR, TCRdb reprocessed the public reads and kept productive beta chains. All rows with the same CDR3 protein become a single entry with the most common DNA and genes. In this sample the table shows more than 45,000 distinct CDR3 sequences, roughly 34% of which occur a single time. Around 70% of the sample is in the top ten clones.

Sequencing was done on a sample of PBMCs, sequenced either directly or after in vitro stimulation (not recorded which). This clonotype was obtained from a human donor in good health (CMV status not recorded). Some clones in this sample may be carry-over from other donors' samples. The chain is encoded by TRBV7-9 joined to TRBJ1-4, with an unclear D gene assignment. In nucleotides, the sequence is TGTGCCAGCAGCTTACGACACGCTAATGAAAAACTGTTTTTT. Its protein product is CASSLRHANEKLFF.